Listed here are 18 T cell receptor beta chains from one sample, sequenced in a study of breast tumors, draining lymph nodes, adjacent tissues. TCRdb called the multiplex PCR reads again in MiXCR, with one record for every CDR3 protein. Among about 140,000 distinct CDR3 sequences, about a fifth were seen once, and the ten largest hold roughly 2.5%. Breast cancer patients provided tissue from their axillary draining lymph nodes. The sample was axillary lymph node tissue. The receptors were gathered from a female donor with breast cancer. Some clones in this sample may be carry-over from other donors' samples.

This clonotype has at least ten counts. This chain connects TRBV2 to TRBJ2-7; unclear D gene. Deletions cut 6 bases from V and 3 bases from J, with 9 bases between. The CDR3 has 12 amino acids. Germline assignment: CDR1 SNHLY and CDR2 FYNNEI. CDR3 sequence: CASRQNFYEQYF. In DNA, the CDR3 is TGTGCCAGCAGGCAGAACTTCTACGAGCAGTACTTC.

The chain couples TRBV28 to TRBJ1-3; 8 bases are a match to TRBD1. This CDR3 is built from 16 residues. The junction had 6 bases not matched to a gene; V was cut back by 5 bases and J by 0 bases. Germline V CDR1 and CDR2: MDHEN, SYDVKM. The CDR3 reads CASSRQGIISGNTIYF. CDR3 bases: TGTGCCAGCAGTCGACAGGGGATAATCTCTGGAAACACCATATATTTT.

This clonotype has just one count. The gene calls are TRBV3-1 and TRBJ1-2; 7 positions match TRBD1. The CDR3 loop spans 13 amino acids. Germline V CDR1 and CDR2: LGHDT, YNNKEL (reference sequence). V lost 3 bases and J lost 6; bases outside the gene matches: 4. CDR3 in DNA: TGTGCCAGCAGCCAGTTAGGGGGCGATGGCTACACCTTC. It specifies CASSQLGGDGYTF.

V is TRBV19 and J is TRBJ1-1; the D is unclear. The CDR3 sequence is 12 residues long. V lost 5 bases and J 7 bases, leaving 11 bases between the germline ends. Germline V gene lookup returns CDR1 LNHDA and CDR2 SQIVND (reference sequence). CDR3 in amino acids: CASSRIGSEAFF. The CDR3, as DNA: TGTGCCAGTAGTCGTATAGGTAGTGAAGCTTTCTTT. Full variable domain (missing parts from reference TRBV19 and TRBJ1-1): DGGITQSPKYLFRKEGQNVTLSCEQNLNHDAMYWYRQDPGQGLRLIYYSQIVNDFQKGDIAEGYSVSREKKESFPLTVTSAQKNPTAFYLCASSRIGSEAFFGQGTRLTVV.

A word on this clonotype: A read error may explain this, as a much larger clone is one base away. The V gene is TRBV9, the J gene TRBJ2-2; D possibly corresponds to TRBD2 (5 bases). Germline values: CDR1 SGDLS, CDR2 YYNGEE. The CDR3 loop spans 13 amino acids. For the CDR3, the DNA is TGTACCAGCAGGAGTAGCGAAGCCGGGGAGCTGTTTTTT. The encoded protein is CTSRSSEAGELFF. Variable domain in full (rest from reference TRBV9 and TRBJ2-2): DSGVTQTPKHLITATGQRVTLRCSPRSGDLSVYWYQQSLDQGLQFLIQYYNGEERAKGNILERFSAQQFPDLHSELNLSSLELGDSALYFCTSRSSEAGELFFGEGSRLTVL.

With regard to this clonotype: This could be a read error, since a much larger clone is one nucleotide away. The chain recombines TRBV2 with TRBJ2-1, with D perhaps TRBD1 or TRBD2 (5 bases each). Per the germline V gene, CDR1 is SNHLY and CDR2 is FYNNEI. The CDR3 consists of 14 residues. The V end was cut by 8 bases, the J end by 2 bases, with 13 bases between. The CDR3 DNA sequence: TGTGCCAGCGGGCTAGTGGGGGCCTACAATGAGCAGTTCTTC. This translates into CASGLVGAYNEQFF.

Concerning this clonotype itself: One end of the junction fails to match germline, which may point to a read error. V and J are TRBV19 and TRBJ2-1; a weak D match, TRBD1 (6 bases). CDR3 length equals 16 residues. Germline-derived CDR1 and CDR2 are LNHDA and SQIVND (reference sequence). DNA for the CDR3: TGTGCCAGTACTATCTCTGGGGGCTTCACCTACAATGGGCAGTTCTTC. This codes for CASTISGGFTYNGQFF.

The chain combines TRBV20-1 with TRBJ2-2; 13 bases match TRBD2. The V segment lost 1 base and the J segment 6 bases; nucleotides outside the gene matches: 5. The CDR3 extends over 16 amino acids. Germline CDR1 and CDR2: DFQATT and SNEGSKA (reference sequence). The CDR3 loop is CSARAGTSGKPGELFF. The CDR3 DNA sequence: TGCAGTGCTAGAGCGGGGACTAGCGGGAAACCCGGGGAGCTGTTTTTT.

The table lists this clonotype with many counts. The CDR3 spells CASSPEVGTGETGELFF. The CDR3 nucleotides are TGTGCCAGCAGCCCAGAGGTCGGGACAGGGGAAACCGGGGAGCTGTTTTTT. The J gene is TRBJ2-2, the V gene TRBV7-8, with 10 bases aligning to TRBD1. Germline CDR1 reads SGHVS; CDR2 reads FQNEAQ. This CDR3 has 17 residues. Trimming cost V 5 bases and J 5 bases; bases outside gene matches: 11.

The CDR3 is CSATPTRRVNYEHF. For the CDR3, the DNA is TGCAGTGCTACGCCAACGAGGCGGGTAAACTACGAGCATTTT. The V call is TRBV20-1, the J call TRBJ1-5; no clear D. Germline V CDR1 and CDR2: DFQATT, SNEGSKA (reference sequence). Trimming shortened V by 4 bases and J by 14 bases, and 24 bases separated the two germline ends. The length of the CDR3 is 14 residues.

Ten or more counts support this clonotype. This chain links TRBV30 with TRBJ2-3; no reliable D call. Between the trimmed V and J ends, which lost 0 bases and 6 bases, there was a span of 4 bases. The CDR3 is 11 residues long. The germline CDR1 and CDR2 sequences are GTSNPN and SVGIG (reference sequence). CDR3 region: CAWSVRDTQYF. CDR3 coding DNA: TGTGCCTGGAGTGTACGGGATACGCAGTATTTT.

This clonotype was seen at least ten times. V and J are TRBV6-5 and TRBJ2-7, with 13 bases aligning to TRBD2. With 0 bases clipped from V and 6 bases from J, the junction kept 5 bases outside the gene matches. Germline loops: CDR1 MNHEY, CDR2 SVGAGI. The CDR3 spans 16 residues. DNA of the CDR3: TGTGCCAGCAGTTACTCCCCACTAGCGGGAGGGCGCGAGCAGTACTTC. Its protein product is CASSYSPLAGGREQYF.

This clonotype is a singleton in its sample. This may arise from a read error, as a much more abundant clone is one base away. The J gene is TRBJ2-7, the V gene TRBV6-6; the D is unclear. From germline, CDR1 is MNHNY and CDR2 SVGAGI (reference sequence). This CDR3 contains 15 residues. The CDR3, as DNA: TGTGTCAGCAGTTACTCAGACACCGCTCCCTACGAGCAGTACTTC. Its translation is CVSSYSDTAPYEQYF.

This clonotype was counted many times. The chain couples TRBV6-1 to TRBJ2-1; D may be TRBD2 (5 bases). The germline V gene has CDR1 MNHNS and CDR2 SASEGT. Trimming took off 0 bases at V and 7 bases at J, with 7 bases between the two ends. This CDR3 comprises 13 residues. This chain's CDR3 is CASSEASVNEQFF. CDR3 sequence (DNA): TGTGCCAGCAGTGAAGCTAGCGTGAATGAGCAGTTCTTC.

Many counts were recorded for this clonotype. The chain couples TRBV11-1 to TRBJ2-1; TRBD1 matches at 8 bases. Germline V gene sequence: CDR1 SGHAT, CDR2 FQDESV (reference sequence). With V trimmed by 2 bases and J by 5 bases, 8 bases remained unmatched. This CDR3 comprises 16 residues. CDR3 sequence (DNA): TGTGCCAGCAGCTTAACGCAGGACAGGGTAAACAATGAGCAGTTCTTC. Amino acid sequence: CASSLTQDRVNNEQFF.

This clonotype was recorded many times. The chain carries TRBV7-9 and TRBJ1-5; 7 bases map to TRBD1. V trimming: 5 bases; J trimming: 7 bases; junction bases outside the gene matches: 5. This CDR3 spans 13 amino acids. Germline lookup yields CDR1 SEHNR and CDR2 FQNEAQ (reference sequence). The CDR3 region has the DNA TGTGCCAGCAGCGAGGGGGCCAGGCAGCCCCAGCATTTT. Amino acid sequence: CASSEGARQPQHF.

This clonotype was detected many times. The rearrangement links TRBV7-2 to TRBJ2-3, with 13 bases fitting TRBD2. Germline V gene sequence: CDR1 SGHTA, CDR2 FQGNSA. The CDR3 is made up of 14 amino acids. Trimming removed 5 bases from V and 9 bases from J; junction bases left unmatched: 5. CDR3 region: CASSPGLAGKTQYF. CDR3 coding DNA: TGTGCCAGCAGCCCGGGACTAGCGGGGAAGACGCAGTATTTT.

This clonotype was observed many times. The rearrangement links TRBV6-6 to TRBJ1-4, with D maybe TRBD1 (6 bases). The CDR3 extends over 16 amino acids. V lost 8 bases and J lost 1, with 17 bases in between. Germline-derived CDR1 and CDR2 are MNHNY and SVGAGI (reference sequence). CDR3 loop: CASAQGQGKTNEKLFF. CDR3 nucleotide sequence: TGTGCCAGCGCCCAAGGGCAGGGGAAAACTAATGAAAAACTGTTTTTT.